The T cell receptor (beta chain) under discussion was sequenced for a study of T-cell reconstitution after alpha-beta-depleted transplantation in children. Findings and caveats of the study: About two months after transplant, alpha-beta T cells reportedly came from several hundred expanded graft clones. The authors attributed T-cell counts and diversity one year after transplant mostly to newly produced T cells.

This clonotype was seen a handful of times. Its antigen is currently unknown. Unique molecular identifiers tagged the TCRbeta library. TCRdb re-analysed the PCR reads in MiXCR, keeping a single row per CDR3 protein. In the table there are about a million distinct CDR3 sequences, about 26% of which are singletons. The CDR3 loop spans 14 amino acids. The V end lost 5 bases, the J end lost 3 bases, and 11 bases lay between the germline ends. The germline V gene encodes CDR1 SGHAT and CDR2 FQNNGV. The material was PBMCs, mostly from graft donor cells, obtained 360 days after TCRalphabeta/CD19-depleted stem cell transplant. The chain couples TRBV11-2 to TRBJ2-1; perhaps TRBD2 as D (6 bases). This TCR came from a boy in the first two years of life who had a stem cell transplant for SCID, so the T cells may come from the graft donor. CDR3 in DNA: TGTGCCAGCAGCCAAAGACTAGTCTACAATGAGCAGTTCTTC. Translation: CASSQRLVYNEQFF.